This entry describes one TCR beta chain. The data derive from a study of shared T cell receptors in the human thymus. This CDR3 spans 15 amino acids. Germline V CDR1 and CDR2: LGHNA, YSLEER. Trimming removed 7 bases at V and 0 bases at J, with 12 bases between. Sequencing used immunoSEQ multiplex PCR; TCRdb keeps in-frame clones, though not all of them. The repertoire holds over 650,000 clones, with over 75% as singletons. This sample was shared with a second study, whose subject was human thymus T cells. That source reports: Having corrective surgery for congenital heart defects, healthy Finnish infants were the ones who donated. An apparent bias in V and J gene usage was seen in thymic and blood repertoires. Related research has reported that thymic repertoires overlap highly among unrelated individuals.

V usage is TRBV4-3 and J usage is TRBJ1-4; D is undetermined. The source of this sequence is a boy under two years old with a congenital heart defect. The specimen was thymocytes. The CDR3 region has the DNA TGCGCCAGCATATGGCAGCTAGCAACTAATGAAAAACTGTTTTTT. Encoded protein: CASIWQLATNEKLFF.